Listed below are T cell receptor beta chains from one sample, sequenced in a study of blood T cells in healthy people across ages. A single record per CDR3 protein comes from TCRdb applying MiXCR to the 5' RACE reads. There are around 870,000 distinct CDR3 sequences in the sample; 29% occur only once, and approximately 15% lies in the top ten. The sequenced material came from blood. The receptors were sampled from a woman older than 75 in good health. Both conserved end residues are part of each CDR3.

j_call v_call cdr3_aa
TRBJ2-7 TRBV5-1 CASREGAADEQYF
TRBJ1-2 TRBV20-1 CSASARTAGGYTF
TRBJ1-5 TRBV29-1 CSVLVGTGNYRNQPQHF
TRBJ2-3 TRBV12-3/TRBV12-4 CASSFSWTGLADTQYF
TRBJ2-1 TRBV24-1 CATSDSGTGSYNEQFF
TRBJ2-1 TRBV10-3 CAISDVAEQFF
TRBJ1-2 TRBV2 CASSNQGGNYGYTF
TRBJ1-5 TRBV2 CASSEPGVRNQPQHF
TRBJ1-5 TRBV20-1 CSARRGGKEDQPQHF
TRBJ2-3 TRBV30 CAWSVGGATDTQYF
TRBJ2-1 TRBV18 CASSPPGPDYNEQFF
TRBJ1-4 TRBV4-3 CASSGSGRSGNEKLFF
TRBJ2-1 TRBV5-1 CASSPPQATYNEQFF
TRBJ1-2 TRBV7-9 CASSFSRGGYTF
TRBJ2-3 TRBV15 CATSRPGTGRTDTQYF
TRBJ2-5 TRBV7-8 CASSLVPRRGTQYF
TRBJ2-7 TRBV3-1 CASRGEAVSPYEQYF
TRBJ2-3 TRBV6-2/TRBV6-3 CASSSSDRATDTQYF
TRBJ2-7 TRBV20-1 CSARVPGHGPPQYF
TRBJ2-1 TRBV9 CASSLVSGHYNEQFF
TRBJ1-5 TRBV20-1 CSASGQISNQPQHF
TRBJ2-2 TRBV2 CASSEGGGRTGELFF
TRBJ2-5 TRBV7-2 CASRARRGARETQYF
TRBJ1-5 TRBV6-2/TRBV6-3 CASSRGTGARIGNQPQHF
TRBJ1-2 TRBV18 CASSPKEAAGYTF
- TRBV6-2/TRBV6-3 CASNNVLADLFYEQYF
TRBJ1-4 TRBV5-1 CASSLRGQGSEKLFF
TRBJ2-6 TRBV6-2/TRBV6-3 CASSSAGSGANVLTF
- TRBV20-1 CSGGRDGEQYF
TRBJ2-7 TRBV7-2 CASSFDSSSYEQYF
TRBJ1-4 TRBV7-9 CASSSDRDEKLFF
TRBJ1-5 TRBV20-1 CSARDRGHNQNFNQPQHF
TRBJ2-7 TRBV15 CATSPPGYDEQYF
TRBJ2-5 TRBV20-1 CSARGAESIETQYF
TRBJ2-3 TRBV6-4 CASSDGLATDTQYF
TRBJ2-3 TRBV9 CASSVLLGGGTDTQYF
TRBJ2-1 TRBV5-6 CASSLERGREQFF
TRBJ2-5 TRBV10-1 CASSKGLAGEETQYF
- TRBV24-1 CATSDPLSGGLQKTQYF
TRBJ2-5 TRBV5-1 CASSLAGTEVGTQYF
TRBJ1-1 TRBV12-3/TRBV12-4 CASSTDPNTEAFF
TRBJ2-6 TRBV18 CASSRTKDRRSSGANVLTF
TRBJ1-2 TRBV20-1 CSARDPGQCGYTF
TRBJ2-1 TRBV6-5 CASSRPGVGSYNEQFF
TRBJ2-7 TRBV29-1 CSVVDRFYEQYF
TRBJ1-4 TRBV25-1 CASSIPGQEATNEKLFF
TRBJ2-1 TRBV3-1 CASSQAPPGNEQFF
TRBJ2-7 TRBV6-5 CASSSDRDTSYEQYF